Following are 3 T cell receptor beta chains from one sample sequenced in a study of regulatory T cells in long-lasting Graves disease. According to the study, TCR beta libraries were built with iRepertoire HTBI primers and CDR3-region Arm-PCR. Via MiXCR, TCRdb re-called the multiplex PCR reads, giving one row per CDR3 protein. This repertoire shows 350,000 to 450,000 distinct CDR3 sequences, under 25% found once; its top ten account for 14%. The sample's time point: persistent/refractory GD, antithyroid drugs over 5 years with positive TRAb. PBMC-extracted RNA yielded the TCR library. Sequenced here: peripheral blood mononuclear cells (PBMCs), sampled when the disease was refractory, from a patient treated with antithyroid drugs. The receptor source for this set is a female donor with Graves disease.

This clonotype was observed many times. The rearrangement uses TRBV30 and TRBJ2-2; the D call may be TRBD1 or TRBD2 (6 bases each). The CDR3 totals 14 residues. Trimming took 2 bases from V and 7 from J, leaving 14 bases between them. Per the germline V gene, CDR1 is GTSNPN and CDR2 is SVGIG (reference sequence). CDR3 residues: CAWSRKGGSGELFF. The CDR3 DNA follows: TGTGCCTGGAGTCGAAAAGGGGGGAGCGGGGAGCTGTTTTTT.

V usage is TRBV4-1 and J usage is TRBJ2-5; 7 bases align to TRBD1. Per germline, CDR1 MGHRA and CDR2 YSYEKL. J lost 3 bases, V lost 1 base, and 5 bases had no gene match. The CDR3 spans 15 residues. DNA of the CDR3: TGCGCCAGCAGCCAAGTTAGGACAGGAAAAGAGACCCAGTACTTC. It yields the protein CASSQVRTGKETQYF.

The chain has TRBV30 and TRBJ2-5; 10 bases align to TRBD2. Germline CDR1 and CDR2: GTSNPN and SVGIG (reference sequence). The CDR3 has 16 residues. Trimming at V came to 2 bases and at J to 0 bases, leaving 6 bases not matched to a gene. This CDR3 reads CAWSNWSGRDQETQYF. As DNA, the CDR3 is TGTGCCTGGAGTAATTGGAGCGGGAGGGACCAAGAGACCCAGTACTTC.